This T cell receptor beta chain appears in the sequencing data of a study of Ad26.COV2.S vaccination and SARS-CoV-2 variants. For this clone: The antigen remains unidentified.

Study findings and constraints: Reports say spike-specific CD8+ and CD4+ T cell responses covered substantial breadth after vaccination.

The CDR3 has 14 amino acids. The germline V gene has CDR1 MNHEY and CDR2 SVGEGT. V gave up 2 bases and J gave up 3 bases, with 11 bases separating them. TCRdb's table, derived via immunoSEQ multiplex PCR, lists solely in-frame clones and lacks some. In the table there are 350,000 to 450,000 clones, roughly 94% of which are singletons. The receptor was isolated from a human donor who had recovered from COVID-19. Material: peripheral blood, obtained after recovery from COVID-19. The chain combines TRBV6-2 or TRBV6-3 with TRBJ2-7; D is perhaps TRBD1 (6 bases). In DNA, the CDR3 is TGTGCCAGCAGTTACAGCGAACAGGGCTACGAGCAGTACTTC. Amino acid sequence: CASSYSEQGYEQYF.